A single sample is the source of the 21 T cell receptor beta chains below, sequenced in a study of PD-L1 blockade in urothelial cancer. Time point of the sample: peripheral blood 6 weeks after treatment start. Produced via immunoSEQ multiplex PCR; TCRdb's table is partial and in-frame only. Of about 110,000 clones listed, under 95% are singletons. The source was PBMCs, collected around atezolizumab (anti-PD-L1) treatment. Receptors were obtained from a man between 60 and 70 years old with urothelial cancer.

The genes are TRBV30 and TRBJ2-3, with D possibly being TRBD2 (6 bases). The CDR3 has 15 residues. Germline values: CDR1 GTSNPN, CDR2 SVGIG (reference sequence). The V gene lost 1 base and the J gene lost 2 bases, with 13 bases spanning the gap. This chain's CDR3 is CAWSDEGGDTDTQYF. The CDR3 DNA reads as TGTGCCTGGAGTGACGAAGGCGGGGACACAGATACGCAGTATTTT.

This clone was found once. The CDR3 protein is CASSSQDSSGIQYF. In nucleotides, the CDR3 is TGCGCCAGCAGCTCGCAGGACTCATCTGGCATTCAGTACTTC. The rearrangement joins TRBV5-1 to TRBJ2-4; tentatively, D is TRBD2 (5 bases). Germline CDR1 SGHRS, CDR2 YFSETQ. This CDR3 is 14 amino acids long. Trimming removed 3 bases at V and 9 bases at J, with 16 bases between.

The chain uses TRBV2 and TRBJ2-7; a possible D gene is TRBD2 (6 bases). The CDR3 length is 14 residues. V lost 4 bases to trimming and J lost 0 bases, with 10 bases between them. Germline CDR1 and CDR2: SNHLY and FYNNEI. CDR3 DNA: TGTGCCAGCAGTGCTAGCGCCTTCTCCTACGAGCAGTACTTC. It yields the protein CASSASAFSYEQYF.

This rearrangement joins TRBV5-1 to TRBJ2-2; 8 bases fit TRBD1. Germline CDR1 and CDR2: SGHRS and YFSETQ. The junction had 7 bases not matched to a gene; V was cut back by 4 bases and J by 8 bases. This CDR3 comprises 14 residues. Here the CDR3 reads CASSLQGAVGELFF. The CDR3 DNA reads as TGCGCCAGCAGCCTCCAGGGGGCTGTAGGGGAGCTGTTTTTT.

This chain joins TRBV6-5 and TRBJ1-2; possible D gene TRBD1, 5 bases. CDR3 length equals 13 residues. The V end was cut by 6 bases, the J end by 5 bases, with 13 bases between. Germline V gives CDR1 MNHEY, CDR2 SVGAGI. CDR3 in amino acids: CASRTEKLYGYTF. CDR3 in DNA: TGTGCCAGCAGGACAGAGAAATTATATGGCTACACCTTC.

The rearrangement uses TRBV7-2 and TRBJ2-5; D is unclear. V shed 2 bases and J shed 5 bases, with 12 bases lying between them. The CDR3 consists of 14 residues. Germline CDR1 is SGHTA and CDR2 is FQGNSA. This CDR3 is CASSLYGTTETQYF. The CDR3 DNA reads as TGTGCCAGCAGCTTATATGGTACTACCGAGACCCAGTACTTC. Full variable domain (rest looked up from reference TRBV7-2 and TRBJ2-5): GAGVSQSPSNKVTEKGKDVELRCDPISGHTALYWYRQSLGQGLEFLIYFQGNSAPDKSGLPSDRFSAERTGGSVSTLTIQRTQQEDSAVYLCASSLYGTTETQYFGPGTRLLVL.

The chain links TRBV6-5 to TRBJ1-2, with TRBD1 matching 9 bases. CDR1 MNHEY and CDR2 SVGAGI come from the germline V gene. The CDR3 extends over 15 amino acids. V lost 4 bases, J lost 0 bases, and 3 bases stayed unmatched. CDR3 coding DNA: TGTGCCAGCAGTTCCGACAGGGGGACTAACTATGGCTACACCTTC. It codes for CASSSDRGTNYGYTF.

The chain uses TRBV5-1 and TRBJ2-1; TRBD2 matches 8 bases. The V gene end was trimmed by 4 bases and the J gene end by 8 bases; junction bases not matched to a gene: 5. Germline assignment: CDR1 SGHRS and CDR2 YFSETQ. The CDR3 totals 13 residues. The CDR3 here is CASSPTSGHEQFF. In DNA form, the CDR3 reads TGCGCCAGCAGCCCTACTAGCGGCCATGAGCAGTTCTTC.

This chain connects TRBV5-1 to TRBJ2-5, with D possibly TRBD2 on 6 matching bases. CDR3 length: 17 residues. Germline loops: CDR1 SGHRS, CDR2 YFSETQ. V was shortened by 1 base and J by 0 bases, with 16 bases between the two germline ends. DNA of the CDR3: TGCGCCAGCAGCTTGTTATCTGGCGGGGAGGACCAAGAGACCCAGTACTTC. It yields the protein CASSLLSGGEDQETQYF.

The chain employs TRBV29-1 and TRBJ2-1; possible D gene TRBD2, 6 bases. The V end lost 6 bases, the J end lost 7 bases, and 19 bases lay between the germline ends. In germline, CDR1 is SQVTM, CDR2 ANQGSEA. CDR3 length: 14 residues. The CDR3 bases are TGCAGCGTCTTTAGCGGAGCCACGACGAATGAGCAGTTCTTC. Protein product: CSVFSGATTNEQFF.

This clone is classed as medium-sized (0.01 to 0.1%). The chain uses TRBV25-1 and TRBJ2-5, with D perhaps TRBD1 (5 bases). The CDR3 totals 12 residues. CDR1 and CDR2 (germline): MGHDK, SYGVNS. The ends were cut back, 4 bases at V and 6 bases at J, with 9 bases in the middle. Here the CDR3 DNA reads TGTGCCAGCAGTGGCAGGGCAAAGACCCAGTACTTC. Protein product: CASSGRAKTQYF.

The genes are TRBV4-3 and TRBJ2-6; D is ambiguous. Germline V gene data show CDR1 as LGHNA and CDR2 as YSLEER. Between the trimmed V and J ends, which lost 1 base and 0 bases, there was a span of 7 bases. The CDR3 is made up of 16 amino acids. CDR3 bases: TGCGCCAGCAGCCAAGCCTACGGCTCTGGGGCCAACGTCCTGACTTTC. It translates to CASSQAYGSGANVLTF.

Only a few counts were recorded for this clone. V usage is TRBV2 and J usage is TRBJ2-5, with TRBD2 identical over 12 bases. The germline CDR1 and CDR2 sequences are SNHLY and FYNNEI. With V trimmed by 8 bases and J by 1 base, 5 bases remained unmatched. The CDR3 extends over 15 amino acids. CDR3 nucleotide sequence: TGTGCCAGCGAGGGGACTAGCGGGTTCCAAGAGACCCAGTACTTC. Protein sequence: CASEGTSGFQETQYF.

The chain couples TRBV7-2 to TRBJ2-2; unclear D gene. The germline gives CDR1 SGHTA, CDR2 FQGNSA. The CDR3 covers 15 residues. The V gene lost 6 bases and the J gene lost 1 base, with 12 bases spanning the gap. The CDR3 DNA is TGTGCCAGCAGACCCCCTGGCGGGAACACCGGGGAGCTGTTTTTT. Translating it yields CASRPPGGNTGELFF.

This chain links TRBV6-5 with TRBJ1-2; the D gene is possibly TRBD1 (6 bases). The CDR3 has 15 amino acids. Germline V lookup: CDR1 MNHEY, CDR2 SVGAGI. With 6 bases removed from V and 4 bases from J, the gap between germline ends came to 18 bases. DNA of the CDR3: TGTGCCAGCAGAGGAACGACAGGATCCTTCTATGGCTACACCTTC. Translating it yields CASRGTTGSFYGYTF.

The chain carries TRBV28 and TRBJ2-5; no firm D call. Germline CDR1 is MDHEN and CDR2 is SYDVKM. The V end was cut by 4 bases, the J end by 4 bases, with 7 bases between. The length of the CDR3 is 12 residues. CDR3 in amino acids: CASSSSRETQYF. CDR3 DNA sequence: TGTGCCAGCAGTTCGTCCAGAGAGACCCAGTACTTC.

The V call is TRBV4-1, the J call TRBJ2-1, with 10 bases fitting TRBD2. This CDR3 contains 20 residues. The ends lost 4 bases at V and 7 bases at J; junction bases unmatched: 22. Germline CDR1 is MGHRA and CDR2 is YSYEKL. As DNA, the CDR3 is TGCGCCAGCAGCCTCCAACTTTCTAGCGCAAGCGGGAGGGCCGAGAATGAGCAGTTCTTC. Amino acids: CASSLQLSSASGRAENEQFF.

The rearrangement uses TRBV30 and TRBJ2-7, with D possibly being TRBD2 (6 bases). The CDR3 runs 13 residues. Trimming cost V 3 bases and J 5 bases, with 14 bases left between them. Germline V lookup: CDR1 GTSNPN, CDR2 SVGIG (reference sequence). The CDR3 is CAWSDTGLHEQYF. In DNA, the CDR3 is TGTGCCTGGAGCGACACGGGACTCCACGAGCAGTACTTC.

The rearrangement uses TRBV19 and TRBJ2-7; 7 bases fit TRBD1. This CDR3 has 15 amino acids. The germline V gene has CDR1 LNHDA and CDR2 SQIVND (reference sequence). Losses at the gene ends were 5 bases for V and 0 bases for J; bases not matched to a gene: 7. CDR3 DNA: TGTGCCAGTAGTCCGCCGGGACAGAGCTCCTACGAGCAGTACTTC. This translates into CASSPPGQSSYEQYF. The variable domain in full, with the rest retrieved from reference TRBV19 and TRBJ2-7, is DGGITQSPKYLFRKEGQNVTLSCEQNLNHDAMYWYRQDPGQGLRLIYYSQIVNDFQKGDIAEGYSVSREKKESFPLTVTSAQKNPTAFYLCASSPPGQSSYEQYFGPGTRLTVT.

V gene TRBV5-5 combines with J gene TRBJ2-2; D is possibly TRBD2 (6 bases). Germline V CDR1 and CDR2: SGHKS, YYEKEE (reference sequence). V was clipped by 4 bases and J by 0 bases, with 13 bases between them. The CDR3 is 16 amino acids. The CDR3 is CASSPPGLTNTGELFF. In DNA form, the CDR3 reads TGTGCCAGCAGCCCGCCGGGACTCACGAACACCGGGGAGCTGTTTTTT.

The genes are TRBV4-1 and TRBJ2-3, with a tentative D call TRBD1 (5 bases). From germline, CDR1 is MGHRA and CDR2 YSYEKL. Trimming took 2 bases from V and 1 from J, leaving 16 bases between them. CDR3 length: 17 amino acids. CDR3 protein: CASSQPRAGKRTDTQYF. CDR3 DNA sequence: TGCGCCAGCAGCCAACCACGAGCAGGGAAGCGCACAGATACGCAGTATTTT.